Listed below are T cell receptor beta chains from one sample, sequenced in a study of shared clonotypes between healthy human individuals. Repertoires were generated with immunoSEQ multiplex PCR, while TCRdb's copy carries only in-frame clones and drops some. The repertoire holds some 980,000 clones, with approximately 80% as singletons. Specimen: memory CD4+ T cells sorted from blood. Receptors originate from a man younger than 35 in good health. Each CDR3 is given with its conserved first and last residue. A D gene is named only where the DNA matches it firmly. Clone size appears in some rows only: once, few, many, or a class for an expanded clone.

j_gene: TRBJ2-5; d_gene: .; abundance: once; len: 12; v_gene: TRBV30; CDR3aa: CAGKGVQETQYF; CDR3nt: TGTGCCGGGAAAGGGGTTCAAGAGACCCAGTACTTC
j_gene: TRBJ2-7; d_gene: TRBD2; abundance: .; len: 14; v_gene: TRBV5-1; CDR3aa: CASSTGLAGDLGIF; CDR3nt: TGCGCCAGCAGCACGGGACTAGCGGGAGATCTCGGGATCTTC
j_gene: TRBJ1-4; d_gene: .; abundance: .; len: 15; v_gene: TRBV5-5; CDR3aa: CASSLMAATNEKLFF; CDR3nt: TGTGCCAGCAGCTTGATGGCTGCAACTAATGAAAAACTGTTTTTT
j_gene: TRBJ2-3; d_gene: .; abundance: .; len: 11; v_gene: TRBV30; CDR3aa: CAWSGGGTQYF; CDR3nt: TGTGCCTGGAGTGGGGGTGGTACGCAGTATTTT
j_gene: TRBJ2-1; d_gene: .; abundance: .; len: 14; v_gene: TRBV7-9; CDR3aa: CASSPLRDYNEQFF; CDR3nt: TGTGCCAGCAGCCCCCTAAGGGACTACAATGAGCAGTTCTTC
j_gene: TRBJ2-6; d_gene: .; abundance: .; len: 15; v_gene: TRBV9; CDR3aa: CASSDRETGANVLTF; CDR3nt: TGTGCCAGCAGCGACAGGGAAACTGGGGCCAACGTCCTGACTTTC
j_gene: TRBJ1-6; d_gene: .; abundance: few; len: 14; v_gene: TRBV15; CDR3aa: CATSRDLGNSPLHF; CDR3nt: TGTGCCACCAGCAGAGATCTAGGTAATTCACCCCTCCACTTT
j_gene: TRBJ2-3; d_gene: .; abundance: .; len: 16; v_gene: TRBV7-3; CDR3aa: CASSFSGTPSTDTQYF; CDR3nt: TGTGCCAGCAGCTTTTCCGGGACTCCTAGCACAGATACGCAGTATTTT
j_gene: TRBJ2-1; d_gene: .; abundance: .; len: 13; v_gene: TRBV28; CDR3aa: CASSLPGLNEQFF; CDR3nt: TGTGCCAGCAGTCTTCCGGGACTCAATGAGCAGTTCTTC
j_gene: TRBJ1-1; d_gene: .; abundance: .; len: 15; v_gene: TRBV30; CDR3aa: CAWGGGKGLGTEAFF; CDR3nt: TGTGCCTGGGGCGGTGGAAAGGGGCTCGGCACTGAAGCTTTCTTT
j_gene: TRBJ1-6; d_gene: TRBD1; abundance: .; len: 14; v_gene: TRBV2; CDR3aa: CASSERQGYSPLHF; CDR3nt: TGTGCCAGCAGTGAAAGACAGGGTTACTCACCCCTCCACTTT
j_gene: TRBJ2-3; d_gene: TRBD2; abundance: .; len: 16; v_gene: TRBV5-4; CDR3aa: CASSFKTSGSRDTQYF; CDR3nt: TGTGCCAGCAGCTTCAAGACTAGCGGGAGTAGGGATACGCAGTATTTT
j_gene: TRBJ2-7; d_gene: TRBD1; abundance: .; len: 19; v_gene: TRBV4-1; CDR3aa: CASSQSYQSLGTGRDEQYF; CDR3nt: TGCGCCAGCAGCCAGTCTTACCAATCCCTGGGGACAGGACGCGACGAGCAGTACTTC
j_gene: TRBJ1-1; d_gene: .; abundance: .; len: 12; v_gene: TRBV28; CDR3aa: CASRPPNTEAFF; CDR3nt: TGTGCCAGCAGGCCACCAAACACTGAAGCTTTCTTT
j_gene: TRBJ1-2; d_gene: .; abundance: .; len: 13; v_gene: TRBV5-1; CDR3aa: CASSVDGGDGYTF; CDR3nt: TGCGCCAGCAGCGTGGATGGGGGAGATGGCTACACCTTC
j_gene: TRBJ1-1; d_gene: .; abundance: .; len: 13; v_gene: TRBV11-2; CDR3aa: CASSFGSGTEAFF; CDR3nt: TGTGCCAGCAGCTTTGGATCCGGGACAGAAGCTTTCTTT
j_gene: TRBJ2-3; d_gene: .; abundance: .; len: 15; v_gene: TRBV10-3; CDR3aa: CATKTSGLGTDTQYF; CDR3nt: TGTGCCACCAAAACCTCTGGACTGGGCACAGATACGCAGTATTTT
j_gene: TRBJ2-3; d_gene: .; abundance: .; len: 14; v_gene: TRBV2; CDR3aa: CASRGSGKTDTQYF; CDR3nt: TGTGCCAGCAGAGGATCAGGGAAAACAGATACGCAGTATTTT
j_gene: TRBJ1-3; d_gene: .; abundance: .; len: 14; v_gene: TRBV28; CDR3aa: CASSFGRVGNTIYF; CDR3nt: TGTGCCAGCAGTTTTGGCAGGGTAGGAAACACCATATATTTT
j_gene: TRBJ2-5; d_gene: TRBD2; abundance: .; len: 16; v_gene: TRBV2; CDR3aa: CASSSSGSGVTETQYF; CDR3nt: TGTGCCAGCAGTTCTAGCGGGAGCGGGGTGACAGAGACCCAGTACTTC
j_gene: TRBJ1-5; d_gene: .; abundance: .; len: 13; v_gene: TRBV10-1; CDR3aa: CASSQGYDQPQHF; CDR3nt: TGCGCCAGCTCCCAGGGGTACGATCAGCCCCAGCATTTT
j_gene: TRBJ1-2; d_gene: .; abundance: .; len: 17; v_gene: TRBV7-8; CDR3aa: CASSLGLFSSRGYGYTF; CDR3nt: TGTGCCAGCAGCTTAGGGTTATTTTCATCAAGAGGGTATGGCTACACCTTC
j_gene: TRBJ1-1; d_gene: .; abundance: few; len: 11; v_gene: TRBV29-1; CDR3aa: CSVGPNTEAFF; CDR3nt: TGCAGCGTTGGGCCGAACACTGAAGCTTTCTTT
j_gene: TRBJ2-2; d_gene: .; abundance: .; len: 15; v_gene: TRBV19; CDR3aa: CASSIEDQLTGELFF; CDR3nt: TGTGCCAGTAGTATCGAGGACCAATTAACCGGGGAGCTGTTTTTT
j_gene: TRBJ2-7; d_gene: TRBD1; abundance: many; len: 15; v_gene: TRBV7-2; CDR3aa: CASSPTGTGYYEQYF; CDR3nt: TGTGCCAGCAGCCCAACCGGGACAGGGTACTACGAGCAGTACTTC
j_gene: TRBJ1-5; d_gene: TRBD1; abundance: .; len: 15; v_gene: TRBV27; CDR3aa: CASSQDRGSNQPQHF; CDR3nt: TGTGCCAGCAGTCAAGACAGGGGAAGCAATCAGCCCCAGCATTTT
j_gene: TRBJ1-6; d_gene: TRBD1; abundance: .; len: 15; v_gene: TRBV7-9; CDR3aa: CASSLLDRDSSPLHF; CDR3nt: TGTGCCAGCAGCTTATTAGACAGGGACAGTTCACCCCTCCACTTT
j_gene: TRBJ1-6; d_gene: .; abundance: .; len: 16; v_gene: TRBV2; CDR3aa: CASSEGVKAVNSPLHF; CDR3nt: TGTGCCAGCAGTGAAGGGGTGAAGGCAGTTAATTCACCCCTCCACTTT
j_gene: TRBJ2-6; d_gene: .; abundance: .; len: 18; v_gene: TRBV28; CDR3aa: CASKQPMGAGSGANVLTF; CDR3nt: TGTGCCAGCAAGCAGCCTATGGGGGCTGGGTCTGGGGCCAACGTCCTGACTTTC
j_gene: TRBJ2-1; d_gene: TRBD2; abundance: .; len: 20; v_gene: TRBV9; CDR3aa: CASSPGTSGRARPSYNEQFF; CDR3nt: TGTGCCAGCAGCCCCGGGACTAGCGGGAGGGCCCGACCCTCCTACAATGAGCAGTTCTTC
j_gene: TRBJ2-7; d_gene: .; abundance: once; len: 14; v_gene: TRBV7-2; CDR3aa: CASSQGHQTYEQYF; CDR3nt: TGTGCCAGCAGCCAGGGACACCAGACCTACGAGCAGTACTTC
j_gene: TRBJ2-1; d_gene: .; abundance: .; len: 14; v_gene: TRBV14; CDR3aa: CASSQAWENNEQFF; CDR3nt: TGTGCCAGCAGCCAAGCCTGGGAGAACAATGAGCAGTTCTTC
j_gene: TRBJ2-2; d_gene: .; abundance: .; len: 14; v_gene: TRBV7-2; CDR3aa: CASSLGVGTGELFF; CDR3nt: TGTGCCAGCAGCTTAGGGGTAGGCACCGGGGAGCTGTTTTTT
j_gene: TRBJ2-3; d_gene: .; abundance: .; len: 15; v_gene: TRBV10-2; CDR3aa: CASSEHRVNTDTQYF; CDR3nt: TGCGCCAGCAGTGAGCACAGGGTGAATACAGATACGCAGTATTTT
j_gene: TRBJ2-4; d_gene: .; abundance: .; len: 14; v_gene: TRBV7-7; CDR3aa: CASSLVRVGNIQYF; CDR3nt: TGTGCTAGCAGCTTAGTCAGGGTTGGGAACATTCAGTACTTC
j_gene: TRBJ1-2; d_gene: .; abundance: .; len: 13; v_gene: TRBV2; CDR3aa: CASSADSKGGYTF; CDR3nt: TGTGCCAGCAGCGCTGACAGTAAAGGAGGCTACACCTTC
j_gene: TRBJ2-7; d_gene: TRBD2; abundance: once; len: 16; v_gene: TRBV6-5; CDR3aa: CASSLGLTSGRNEQYF; CDR3nt: TGTGCCAGCAGTTTAGGCCTCACTAGCGGGAGGAACGAGCAGTACTTC
j_gene: TRBJ2-5; d_gene: TRBD1; abundance: .; len: 14; v_gene: TRBV6-6; CDR3aa: CASTKTGLGETQYF; CDR3nt: TGTGCCAGCACTAAGACAGGGTTGGGGGAGACCCAGTACTTC
j_gene: TRBJ2-3; d_gene: TRBD2; abundance: .; len: 14; v_gene: TRBV2; CDR3aa: CASSRTSVAGTQYF; CDR3nt: TGTGCCAGCAGTCGGACTAGCGTCGCCGGTACGCAGTATTTT
j_gene: TRBJ2-1; d_gene: TRBD2; abundance: once; len: 16; v_gene: TRBV5-1; CDR3aa: CASSKAGGWSYNEQFF; CDR3nt: TGCGCCAGCAGCAAAGCGGGAGGGTGGTCCTACAATGAGCAGTTCTTC
j_gene: TRBJ2-2; d_gene: .; abundance: .; len: 15; v_gene: TRBV7-2; CDR3aa: CASSLTQGGSGELFF; CDR3nt: TGTGCCAGCAGCTTAACCCAGGGGGGTTCCGGGGAGCTGTTTTTT
j_gene: TRBJ2-4; d_gene: TRBD2; abundance: .; len: 15; v_gene: TRBV4-2; CDR3aa: CASSLIGTSPNIQYF; CDR3nt: TGTGCCAGCAGCCTAATAGGGACTAGTCCAAACATTCAGTACTTC
j_gene: TRBJ1-1; d_gene: .; abundance: .; len: 13; v_gene: TRBV18; CDR3aa: CASSPTRNTEAFF; CDR3nt: TGTGCCAGCTCACCTACGCGGAACACTGAAGCTTTCTTT
j_gene: TRBJ1-5; d_gene: .; abundance: .; len: 15; v_gene: TRBV5-1; CDR3aa: CASSLGGFSNQPQHF; CDR3nt: TGCGCCAGCAGCTTGGGTGGCTTTAGCAATCAGCCCCAGCATTTT
j_gene: TRBJ1-2; d_gene: .; abundance: .; len: 14; v_gene: TRBV2; CDR3aa: CASRPLGGVSGYTF; CDR3nt: TGTGCCAGCAGACCCCTCGGGGGGGTTAGCGGCTACACCTTC
j_gene: TRBJ2-6; d_gene: TRBD1; abundance: .; len: 18; v_gene: TRBV5-1; CDR3aa: CASSLYGTGLPGANVLTF; CDR3nt: TGCGCCAGCAGCTTATATGGGACAGGGCTTCCTGGGGCCAACGTCCTGACTTTC